This record looks at one TCR beta chain sequence and its context. The antigen is unknown. This entry belongs to a study of cytomegalovirus exposure and HLA in healthy donors. Study context: Ancestry clustering placed 70% to 90% of a few hundred genotyped donors in the Caucasian-associated cluster. The study's findings and limits: A later analysis revealed that TCR association rates differed between HLA loci, peaking at DRB1 and bottoming out at HLA-C. In a later analysis, a missense DCLRE1C variant was linked to TCR beta V- and J-gene trimming. Productive rates of about 87% or about 30% were seen for most TCR beta V segments in an earlier analysis.

V dropped 3 bases and J dropped 3 bases, with 14 bases sitting between them. This CDR3 comprises 15 residues. CDR1 and CDR2 from the germline V gene are SGDLS and YYNGEE. The study ran its PCR with 60 Vbeta and 13 Jbeta primers. Repertoires were generated with immunoSEQ multiplex PCR, while TCRdb's copy carries only in-frame clones and drops some. This sample has 130,000 or so clones, with roughly 80% found just once. Sequenced input: PBMCs. The clonotype was recovered from a male donor in good health and CMV-seronegative. V and J are TRBV9 and TRBJ2-3, with D maybe TRBD2 (5 bases). The CDR3, as DNA: TGTGCCAGCAGCGACGACGGGGTCCCTACAGATACGCAGTATTTT. Protein product: CASSDDGVPTDTQYF.